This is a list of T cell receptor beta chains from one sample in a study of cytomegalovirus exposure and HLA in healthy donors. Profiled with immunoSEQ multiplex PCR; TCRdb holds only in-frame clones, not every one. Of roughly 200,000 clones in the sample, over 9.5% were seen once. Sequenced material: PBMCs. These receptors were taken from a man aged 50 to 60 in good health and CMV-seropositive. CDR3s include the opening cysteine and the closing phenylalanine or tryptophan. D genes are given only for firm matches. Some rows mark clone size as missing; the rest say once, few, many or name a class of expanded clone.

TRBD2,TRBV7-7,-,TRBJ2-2,TGTGCCAGCAGCCGGACTAGCTCTGGTACCGGGGAGCTGTTTTTT,CASSRTSSGTGELFF
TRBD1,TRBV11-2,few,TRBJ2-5,TGTGCCAGCAGTCTAGGGACAGATCCTTTGGAGACCCAGTACTTC,CASSLGTDPLETQYF
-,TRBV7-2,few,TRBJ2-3,TGTGCCAGCAGCTTCTCACAGATTTCAGATACGCAGTATTTT,CASSFSQISDTQYF
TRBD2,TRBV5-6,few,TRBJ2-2,TGTGCCAGCAGCTTCGGGGCGGGGGTGAACACCGGGGAGCTGTTTTTT,CASSFGAGVNTGELFF
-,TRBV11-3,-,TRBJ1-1,TGTGCCAGCAGCTTTGTGGTCCCAACAGGGAACACTGAAGCTTTCTTT,CASSFVVPTGNTEAFF
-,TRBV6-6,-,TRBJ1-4,TGTGCCAGCACCCTGGCGGGGGGCAATAATGAAAAACTGTTTTTT,CASTLAGGNNEKLFF
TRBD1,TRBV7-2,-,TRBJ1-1,TGTGCCAGCAGCTTGGACAGGGCGAGCACTGAAGCTTTCTTT,CASSLDRASTEAFF
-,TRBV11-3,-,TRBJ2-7,TGTGCCAGCAGCCTCCGGGAGCTCCTTTCCTACGAGCAGTACTTC,CASSLRELLSYEQYF
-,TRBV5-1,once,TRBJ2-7,TGCGCCAGCAGTCCGGGAAAGGGCTACGAGCAGTACTTC,CASSPGKGYEQYF
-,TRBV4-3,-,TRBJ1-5,TGCGCCAGCAGCCGAGGGGAGGGTCAGCCCCAGCATTTT,CASSRGEGQPQHF
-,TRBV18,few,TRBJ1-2,TGTGCCAGCTCACCATTGGCCGAGGGTGGCTACACCTTC,CASSPLAEGGYTF
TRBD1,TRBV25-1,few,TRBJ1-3,TGTGCCAGCGCCACCCCAGGGGGAGGAAACACCATATATTTT,CASATPGGGNTIYF
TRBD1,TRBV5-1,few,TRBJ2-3,TGCGCCAGCAGCTTGATGGTAACACAGGGGGGCACAGATACGCAGTATTTT,CASSLMVTQGGTDTQYF
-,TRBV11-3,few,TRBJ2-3,TGTGCCAGCAGGCCCGGGAGCACAGATACGCAGTATTTT,CASRPGSTDTQYF
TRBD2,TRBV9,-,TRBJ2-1,TGTGCCAGCAGCGCTGCGGGGGGGCCATACAATGAGCAGTTCTTC,CASSAAGGPYNEQFF
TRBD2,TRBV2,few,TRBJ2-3,TGTGCCAGCAGTTCCGGGACTACTCCCACAGATACGCAGTATTTT,CASSSGTTPTDTQYF
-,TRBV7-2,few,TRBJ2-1,TGTGCCAGCAGCAGGGGGAGTGTCAATGAGCAGTTCTTC,CASSRGSVNEQFF
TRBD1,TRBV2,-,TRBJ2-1,TGTGCCACCCCGGGACAGGACTACAATGAGCAGTTCTTC,CATPGQDYNEQFF
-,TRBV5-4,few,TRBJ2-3,TGTGCCAGCAGCATTGGACTAAACACAGATACGCAGTATTTT,CASSIGLNTDTQYF
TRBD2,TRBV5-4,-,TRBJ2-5,TGTGCCAGCAGCTGGGGCGGGGGGCCTCAAGAGACCCAGTACTTC,CASSWGGGPQETQYF
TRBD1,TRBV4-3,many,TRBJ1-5,TGCGCCAGCAGCCAAGATAGGGGTGACAGGGGACATCAGCCCCAGCATTTT,CASSQDRGDRGHQPQHF
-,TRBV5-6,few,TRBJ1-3,TGTGCCAGCAGCCCGGCACAGGGATATGGAAACACCATATATTTT,CASSPAQGYGNTIYF
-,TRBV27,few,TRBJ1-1,TGTGCCAGCAGTTTAGACAGGCTTAACACTGAAGCTTTCTTT,CASSLDRLNTEAFF
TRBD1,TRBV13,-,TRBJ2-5,TGTGCCAGCAGCAACCGGGACAGGGACCAAGAGACCCAGTACTTC,CASSNRDRDQETQYF